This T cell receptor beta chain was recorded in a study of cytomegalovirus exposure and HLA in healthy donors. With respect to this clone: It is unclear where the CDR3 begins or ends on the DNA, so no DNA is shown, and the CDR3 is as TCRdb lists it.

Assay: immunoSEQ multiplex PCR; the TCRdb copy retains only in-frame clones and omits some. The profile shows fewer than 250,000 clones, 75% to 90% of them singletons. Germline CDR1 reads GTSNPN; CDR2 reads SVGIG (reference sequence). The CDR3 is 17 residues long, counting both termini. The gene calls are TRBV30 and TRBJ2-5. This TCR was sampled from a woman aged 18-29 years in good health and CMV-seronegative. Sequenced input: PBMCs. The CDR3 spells CAWSGGQRDPVLRALHF.